Below, one T cell receptor beta chain is given with its context. This clone was found once. The clone's antigen remains unknown. No base-level quality is on record; no much larger clone is a single base apart. The sample comes from a study of shared clonotypes between healthy human individuals (dated by TCRdb to the early 2020s). For the wider study: Two women and a few men aged 18 to 49 years were included in the cohort. Per donor, three plates each were used for CD4 naive and CD4 memory, two for CD8 naive, and one for CD8 memory. To increase sequencing depth and limit assay-specific biases, different laboratories used diverse techniques to prepare libraries and sequence TCR repertoires. The study deeply sequenced blood TCR repertoires of about five healthy adults to estimate repertoire size and the extent of clonotype sharing between individuals. Each donor's leukapheresis produced roughly between roughly 0.85 and 9.5 billion PBMCs.

The paper as a whole reports these results and caveats: Across four donors, roughly 5.4% of naive CD4, approximately 3.6% of naive CD8, about 2.3% of memory CD4, and around 0.4% of memory CD8 clonotypes were shared. The small number of donors limited the genetic and exposure-history diversity represented. Compared with non-shared clonotypes, clonotypes shared by all four sorted-subset donors had higher generation probabilities. Pairwise subsampling led to the expectation that sequencing depth would affect the degree of clonotype sharing among donors. Rarefaction of sorted-subset datasets indicated incomplete sequencing despite the large sequencing depth. Sampling was limited to blood, and TCR repertoires in tissue likely differ from TCR repertoires in blood. Estimated clonotype richness was generally larger for naive than for memory subsets.

CD8 naive samples were CD45RO-negative cells positively selected for CCR7, giving a CD45RA+CCR7+ population that excluded TemRA cells. Healthy HIV-negative adults with no recently reported acute infections or vaccinations were included as donors. Every donor was a Caucasian adult living in Nashville, Tennessee, USA. After blood collection by leukapheresis, PBMCs were isolated using Ficoll-Histopaque density gradient centrifugation and then cryopreserved in the vapor phase of liquid nitrogen. Purity and quantity of every magnetically sorted T cell population were checked by analytical flow cytometry. Each sorted fraction had its genomic DNA isolated and then quantified by UV absorbance on a Nanodrop 2000c. The CDR3 numbers 14 residues from cysteine through phenylalanine. Only CDR3 DNA remains: 42 bases, in frame from the first base. The germline V gene provides CDR1 SGDLS and CDR2 YYNGEE. V lost 0 bases and J lost 9 bases; the stretch between them is 15 bases long.

Using the deep immunoSEQ assay, multiplex PCR amplified TCR CDR3 regions from genomic DNA. Genomic DNA extracted from each cell subset was distributed evenly over all wells of several immunoSEQ 96-well plates, and each plate served as one replicate. For sorted subsets, each replicate PCR was loaded with approximately 190 ng genomic DNA, equivalent to 30,000 or so T cell genomes. Purified libraries were measured with a Qubit 3.0 fluorometer, size-checked on a Bioanalyzer 2100, and measured again with the KAPA Library Quantification kit. Every immunoSEQ 96-well plate was sequenced on a separate single-read 150-cycle Illumina NextSeq 550 flow cell. As for the original processing: The immunoSEQ output contained only junctional sequences without quality scores, so filtering could not match that applied to full-length reads. To assign V/J genes and CDR3, sequences were annotated using PyIR, a Python wrapper for IgBLAST v1.9, with IMGT germline references. Reads were removed for weak V/J assignments (E-value above 1e-6), missing CDR3, stop codons, out-of-frame junctions, or ambiguous translated residues. V3J clonotypes were defined as sequences sharing an identical inferred V gene, J gene, and CDR3 amino acid sequence. To compute the percentage overlap between repertoires, the number of shared unique clonotypes was divided by the size of the smaller repertoire. RTK rarefaction, the Chao1 estimator, and Recon v2.1 estimates of unobserved clonotypes were used to assess repertoire richness. For all TCRbeta clonotypes obtained by the gDNA method from several donors, generation probabilities were computed with OLGA. TCRdb retrieved this table from immuneACCESS and kept in-frame rearrangements only. Not all clones are present; in checked studies, unresolved V genes account for under half, and no reason is known for the remainder. V and J calls and clone size are those listed in that table; D and trimming were worked out from the DNA. This sample comprises roughly 2.1 million clones, under 95% of them detected only once. The top ten constitute approximately 1.7% of the sample.

Sample: naive CD8+ T cells from PBMCs. Reading the label with the study, this specimen's cell subset or site is: CD45RA+CCR7+. The V gene is TRBV9 and the J gene is TRBJ2-5; no D segment can be confidently identified. The TCR originated in a man aged 18 to 35 in good health. Some clones in this sample may be carry-over from other donors' samples. The encoded CDR3 is CASSVEGGAGAQYF. The DNA is TGTGCCAGCAGCGTAGAGGGCGGAGCCGGAGCCCAGTACTTC.